This T cell receptor (beta chain) was sequenced for a study of blood T cell repertoires in COVID-19 (dated by TCRdb to 2018 to 2020). In terms of the full investigation: Samples covering the acute and convalescent phases of COVID-19 were provided by collaborators in the United States, Italy and Spain. The samples were drawn from the first 160 participants of the ongoing ImmuneRACE study and from 1,200 or so subjects provided by 6 global collaborators. A de-identified subject ID, COVID-19 status, age in years and sex were almost always included in the sample metadata. Where HLA class I and class II types were available, the types were taken from metadata supplied by the sample provider, not from assay-based typing. The repertoires were released in a freely available public database intended as a resource for research on the immune response to SARS-CoV-2. The material from the prospective study consisted of cDNA or gDNA derived from T cells, B-cell-depleted T cells, or PBMCs. Subjects who had been exposed to COVID-19, were actively infected with it, or had recovered from it provided the deeply sampled blood TCRbeta repertoires that made up the dataset. Study-wide findings and limitations: The amount of clinical and demographic metadata varied by source and participant and was provided uncurated.

Enrolling through a virtual design, the prospective study's participants ranged in age from roughly 18 to 89 years and lived across more than 20 United States geographic areas. In the prospective study, participants were assigned to cohorts based on the clinical history participants reported in a screening survey and a study questionnaire. In the prospective study, whole blood, serum and a nasopharyngeal or oropharyngeal swab were collected from each participant by mobile phlebotomists. Prospective study participants could optionally give additional blood draws and questionnaires over a roughly 2-month period. Before DNA extraction, blood samples from the prospective study were shipped at room temperature or frozen. The CDR3 runs 15 residues from the cysteine to the phenylalanine. Here the CDR3 DNA is all that survives: 45 bases in frame from base 1. Deletion took 2 bases off V and 9 bases off J, with a span of 15 bases between the germline ends. Based on the germline V gene, the CDR1 and CDR2 sequences are SGHDT and YYEEEE.

TCRbeta CDR3 regions were amplified from genomic DNA using the immunoSEQ Assay, a bias-controlled multiplex PCR. On the study's bioinformatics: The number of nucleated cells in each sample was estimated by amplification of reference gene primers within the assay. To quantify the absolute abundance of each unique TCRbeta CDR3 rearrangement, sequence reads were collapsed and filtered. For each sample, productive Simpson clonality was calculated by taking the square root of Simpson's diversity index across productive rearrangements. The table was pulled from immuneACCESS by TCRdb, which kept in-frame rearrangements only. Such tables lose some clones; where checked, under half of the loss comes from unresolved V genes, and the rest has no known cause. Clone size and the V and J calls come from that table; the DNA yielded D and trimming. The sample records approximately 260,000 clones, around 84% of which are singletons. The ten largest clones represent around 4.1% of the sample.

This clone is a singleton in its sample. Its specific antigen is unknown. No base-level quality is on record; no much larger clone is a single base apart. The V and J segments used are TRBV5-6 and TRBJ1-6, with no D gene named confidently. Sequencing was carried out using PBMCs or T cells enriched from blood (not recorded which). The receptor comes from a man aged 25-45 years with acute COVID-19. Here the CDR3 is given as CASSFRHRGGSPLHF. In nucleotides, the sequence is TGTGCCAGCAGCTTTCGGCACCGGGGTGGTTCACCCCTCCACTTT.